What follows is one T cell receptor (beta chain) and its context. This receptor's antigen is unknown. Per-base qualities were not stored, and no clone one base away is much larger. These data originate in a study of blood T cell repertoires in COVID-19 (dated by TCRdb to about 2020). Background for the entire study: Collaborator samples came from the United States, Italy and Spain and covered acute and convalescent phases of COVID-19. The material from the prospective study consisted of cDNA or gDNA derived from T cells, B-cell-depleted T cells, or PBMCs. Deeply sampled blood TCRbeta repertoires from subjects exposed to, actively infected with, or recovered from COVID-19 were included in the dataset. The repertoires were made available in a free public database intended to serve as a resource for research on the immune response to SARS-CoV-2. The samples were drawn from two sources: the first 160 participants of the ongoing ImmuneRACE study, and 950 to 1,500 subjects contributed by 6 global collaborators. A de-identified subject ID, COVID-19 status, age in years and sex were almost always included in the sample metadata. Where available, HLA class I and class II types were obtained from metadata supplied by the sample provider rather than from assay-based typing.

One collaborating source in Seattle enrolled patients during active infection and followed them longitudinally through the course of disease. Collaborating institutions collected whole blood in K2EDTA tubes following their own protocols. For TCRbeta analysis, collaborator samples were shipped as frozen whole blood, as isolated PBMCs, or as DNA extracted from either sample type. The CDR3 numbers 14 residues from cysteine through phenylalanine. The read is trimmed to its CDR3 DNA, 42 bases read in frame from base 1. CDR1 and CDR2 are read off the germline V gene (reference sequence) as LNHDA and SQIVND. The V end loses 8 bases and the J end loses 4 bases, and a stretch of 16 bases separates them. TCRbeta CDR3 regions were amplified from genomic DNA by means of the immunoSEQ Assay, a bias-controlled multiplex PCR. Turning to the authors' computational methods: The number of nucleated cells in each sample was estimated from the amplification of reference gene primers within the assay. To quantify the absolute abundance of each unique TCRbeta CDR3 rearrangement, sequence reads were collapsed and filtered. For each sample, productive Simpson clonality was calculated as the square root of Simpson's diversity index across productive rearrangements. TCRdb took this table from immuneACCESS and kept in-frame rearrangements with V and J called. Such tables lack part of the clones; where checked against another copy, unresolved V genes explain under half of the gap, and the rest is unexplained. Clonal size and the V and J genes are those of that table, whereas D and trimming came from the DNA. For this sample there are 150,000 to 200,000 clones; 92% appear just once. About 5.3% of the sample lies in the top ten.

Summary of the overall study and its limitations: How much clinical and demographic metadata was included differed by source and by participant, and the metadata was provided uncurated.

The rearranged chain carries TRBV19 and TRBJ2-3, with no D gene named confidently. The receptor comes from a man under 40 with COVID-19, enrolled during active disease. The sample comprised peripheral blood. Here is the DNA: TGTGCCAGTCGTACGCTGCCTAGTGCAGATACGCAGTATTTT. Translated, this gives CASRTLPSADTQYF.